A selection of T cell receptor beta chains follows, all from one sample in a study of PD-L1 blockade in urothelial cancer. The assay was immunoSEQ multiplex PCR, and TCRdb's table has in-frame clones only and misses some. In the table there are some 76,000 clones, roughly nine tenths of which are singletons. This specimen consisted of PBMCs, obtained around atezolizumab (anti-PD-L1) treatment. Receptor source: a man aged 55 to 69 with urothelial cancer. Each CDR3 is given with its conserved first and last residue. Each record gives: CDR3 length, D gene, J gene, V gene, CDR3 protein. The D gene is left open where the match is weak.

13	-	TRBJ2-2	TRBV28	CASQAPNTGELFF
15	TRBD2	TRBJ2-3	TRBV29-1	CSGKGTSGSTDTQYF
13	-	TRBJ2-7	TRBV21-1	CASSTGLDYEQYF
13	TRBD1	TRBJ1-5	TRBV6-5	CASSPNRGKPQHF
15	TRBD1	TRBJ2-1	TRBV11-2	CASSLLGQGIDEQFF
17	TRBD1	TRBJ2-7	TRBV2	CASSVHIGQGSPYEQYF
15	-	TRBJ1-1	TRBV5-1	CASSLAGDGGTEAFF
16	TRBD2	TRBJ2-2	TRBV5-1	CASSPSRLASTGELFF
14	TRBD1	TRBJ1-2	TRBV9	CASSIGTGRYGYTF
15	TRBD2	TRBJ2-3	TRBV2	CASREREAGTDTQYF
16	TRBD2	TRBJ2-3	TRBV4-3	CASSQLAGGGMDTQYF
14	TRBD1	TRBJ2-5	TRBV6-4	CASRADRELWTQYF
15	TRBD1	TRBJ2-1	TRBV6-4	CASSGGTGTYNEQFF
15	-	TRBJ2-7	TRBV6-5	CASSLNQGPLYEQYF
16	TRBD1	TRBJ2-5	TRBV29-1	CSVYGEDGTVQETQYF
15	-	TRBJ1-2	TRBV5-1	CASSSQQGPNYGYTF
17	-	TRBJ1-4	TRBV14	CASSQEAGRTANEKLFF
14	-	TRBJ1-1	TRBV2	CASAMDRISSEAFF
14	-	TRBJ2-5	TRBV29-1	CSVRWPPGGETQYF
15	-	TRBJ2-1	TRBV5-1	CASSLGQALISEQFF
11	-	TRBJ1-1	TRBV2	CALREGGEAFF
17	TRBD2	TRBJ2-1	TRBV4-3	CASSQDSLAEPYNEQFF